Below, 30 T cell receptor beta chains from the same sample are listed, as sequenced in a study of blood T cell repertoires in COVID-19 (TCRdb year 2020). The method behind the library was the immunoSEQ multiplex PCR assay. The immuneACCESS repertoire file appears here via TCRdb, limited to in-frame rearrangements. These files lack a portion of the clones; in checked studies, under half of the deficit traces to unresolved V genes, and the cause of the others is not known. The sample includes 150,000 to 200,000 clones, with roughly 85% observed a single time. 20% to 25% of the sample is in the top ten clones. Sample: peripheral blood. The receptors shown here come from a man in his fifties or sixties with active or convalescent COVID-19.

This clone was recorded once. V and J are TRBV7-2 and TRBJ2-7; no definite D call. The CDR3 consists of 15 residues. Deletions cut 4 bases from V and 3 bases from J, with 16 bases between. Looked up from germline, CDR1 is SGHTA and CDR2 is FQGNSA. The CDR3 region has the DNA TGTGCCAGCAGCTCCCAAATAGGAGCATACTACGAGCAGTACTTC. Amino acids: CASSSQIGAYYEQYF.

This chain's CDR3 is CAWSKVEAGEAFF. CDR3 sequence (DNA): TGTGCCTGGAGTAAAGTGGAGGCAGGTGAAGCTTTCTTT. The rearrangement joins TRBV30 to TRBJ1-1; the D is unclear. This CDR3 has 13 residues. CDR1 and CDR2 (germline): GTSNPN, SVGIG (reference sequence). Trimming took 2 bases from V and 7 from J, leaving 14 bases between them.

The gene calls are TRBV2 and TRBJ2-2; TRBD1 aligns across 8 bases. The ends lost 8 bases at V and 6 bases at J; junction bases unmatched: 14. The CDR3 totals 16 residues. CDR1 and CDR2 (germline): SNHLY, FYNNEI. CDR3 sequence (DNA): TGTGCCAGCGAACCCAACCGGGACAGGTCTCCCGGGGAGCTGTTTTTT. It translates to CASEPNRDRSPGELFF.

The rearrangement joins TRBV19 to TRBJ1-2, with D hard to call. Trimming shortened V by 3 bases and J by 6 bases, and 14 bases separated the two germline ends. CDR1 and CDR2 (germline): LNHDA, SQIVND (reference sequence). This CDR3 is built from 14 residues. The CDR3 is CASSISGIGNGYTF. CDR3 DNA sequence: TGTGCCAGTAGTATTAGCGGGATTGGGAATGGCTACACCTTC.

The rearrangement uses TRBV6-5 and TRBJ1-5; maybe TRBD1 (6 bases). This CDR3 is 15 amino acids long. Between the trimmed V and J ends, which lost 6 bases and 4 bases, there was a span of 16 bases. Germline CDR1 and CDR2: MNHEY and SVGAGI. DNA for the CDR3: TGTGCCAGCAGCTCATTATCGGGGACAAATCAGCCCCAGCATTTT. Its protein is CASSSLSGTNQPQHF.

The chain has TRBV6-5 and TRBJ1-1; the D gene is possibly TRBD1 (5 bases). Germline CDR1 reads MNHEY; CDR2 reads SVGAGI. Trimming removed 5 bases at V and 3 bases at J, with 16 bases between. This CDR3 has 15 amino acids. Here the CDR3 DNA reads TGTGCCAGCAGTAGACGACAAACAGGTCACACTGAAGCTTTCTTT. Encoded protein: CASSRRQTGHTEAFF.

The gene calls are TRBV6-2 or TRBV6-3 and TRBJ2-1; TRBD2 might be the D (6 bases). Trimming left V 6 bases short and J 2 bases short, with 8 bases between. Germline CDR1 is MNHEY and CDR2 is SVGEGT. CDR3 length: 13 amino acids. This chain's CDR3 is CASSSSAYNEQFF. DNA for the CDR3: TGTGCCAGCAGCTCTAGCGCCTACAATGAGCAGTTCTTC.

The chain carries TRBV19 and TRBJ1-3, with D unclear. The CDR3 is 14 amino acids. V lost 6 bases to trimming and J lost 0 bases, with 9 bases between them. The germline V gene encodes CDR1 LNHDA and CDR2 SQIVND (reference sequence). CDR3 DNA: TGTGCCAGTAGACTCGCTAGCTCTGGAAACACCATATATTTT. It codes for CASRLASSGNTIYF.

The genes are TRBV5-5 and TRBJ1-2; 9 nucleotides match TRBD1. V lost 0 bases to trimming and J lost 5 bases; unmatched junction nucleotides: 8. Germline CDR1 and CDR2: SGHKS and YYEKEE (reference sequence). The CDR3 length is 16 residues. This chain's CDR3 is CASSLALGQGFYGYTF. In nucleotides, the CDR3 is TGTGCCAGCAGCTTGGCCCTGGGACAGGGTTTTTATGGCTACACCTTC. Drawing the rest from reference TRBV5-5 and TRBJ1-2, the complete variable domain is DAGVTQSPTHLIKTRGQQVTLRCSPISGHKSVSWYQQVLGQGPQFIFQYYEKEERGRGNFPDRFSARQFPNYSSELNVNALLLGDSALYLCASSLALGQGFYGYTFGSGTRLTVV.

In nucleotides, the CDR3 is TGCGCCAGCGGCCTCTTTCAGGGATTCACAGATACGCAGTATTTT. It yields the protein CASGLFQGFTDTQYF. The V and J genes are TRBV4-1 and TRBJ2-3; a possible D gene is TRBD1 (5 bases). V was pared by 8 bases and J by 2 bases, with 17 bases between. Germline values: CDR1 MGHRA, CDR2 YSYEKL. This CDR3 comprises 15 residues.

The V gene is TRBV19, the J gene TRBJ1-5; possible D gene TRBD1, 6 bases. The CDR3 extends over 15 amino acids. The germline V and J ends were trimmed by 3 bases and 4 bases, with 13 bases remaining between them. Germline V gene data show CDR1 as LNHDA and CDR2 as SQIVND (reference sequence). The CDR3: CASSIVQGWNQPQHF. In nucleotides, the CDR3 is TGTGCCAGTAGTATCGTACAGGGTTGGAATCAGCCCCAGCATTTT.

The CDR3 protein is CASSLGVNPGETQYF. For the CDR3, the DNA is TGTGCCAGCAGCTTAGGGGTGAACCCGGGGGAGACCCAGTACTTC. V and J are TRBV7-6 and TRBJ2-5; TRBD2 is a possible D gene (5 bases). The CDR3 loop spans 15 amino acids. V was cut by 1 base and J by 5 bases, with 14 bases left in between. Germline V gene sequence: CDR1 SGHVS, CDR2 FNYEAQ.

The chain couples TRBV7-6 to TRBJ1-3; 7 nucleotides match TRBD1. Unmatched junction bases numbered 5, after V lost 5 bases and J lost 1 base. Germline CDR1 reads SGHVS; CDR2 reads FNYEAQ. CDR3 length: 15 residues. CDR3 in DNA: TGTGCCAGCAGCCCAACAGGGGCTTCTGGAAACACCATATATTTT. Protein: CASSPTGASGNTIYF.

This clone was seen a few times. This chain's CDR3 is CASSEPAYQPQHF. The CDR3 DNA is TGTGCCAGCAGTGAACCCGCCTACCAGCCCCAGCATTTT. The chain uses TRBV6-1 and TRBJ1-5, with D unclear. V dropped 2 bases and J dropped 7 bases, with 9 bases sitting between them. The germline CDR1 and CDR2 sequences are MNHNS and SASEGT. CDR3 length: 13 residues.

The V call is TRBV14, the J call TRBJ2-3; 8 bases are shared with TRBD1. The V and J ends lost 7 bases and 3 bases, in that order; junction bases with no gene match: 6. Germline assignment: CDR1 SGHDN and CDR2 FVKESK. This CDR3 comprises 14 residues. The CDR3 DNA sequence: TGTGCCAGCAAACGGGGACAGGCAACAGATACGCAGTATTTT. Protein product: CASKRGQATDTQYF. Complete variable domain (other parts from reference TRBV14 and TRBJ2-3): EAGVTQFPSHSVIEKGQTVTLRCDPISGHDNLYWYRRVMGKEIKFLLHFVKESKQDESGMPNNRFLAERTGGTYSTLKVQPAELEDSGVYFCASKRGQATDTQYFGPGTRLTVL.

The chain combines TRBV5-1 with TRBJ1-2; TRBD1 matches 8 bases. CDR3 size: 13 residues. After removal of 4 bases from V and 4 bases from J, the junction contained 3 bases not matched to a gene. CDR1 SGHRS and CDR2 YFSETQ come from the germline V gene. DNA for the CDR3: TGCGCCAGCAGCCCGGACAGGGCCTATGGCTACACCTTC. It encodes CASSPDRAYGYTF.

The DNA for the CDR3 is TGCGCCAGCAGCTTGACTAGTACTAGCACAGATACGCAGTATTTT. Its protein product is CASSLTSTSTDTQYF. This chain connects TRBV5-1 to TRBJ2-3, with D possibly being TRBD2 (5 bases). CDR3 length: 15 amino acids. CDR1 SGHRS and CDR2 YFSETQ come from the germline V gene. V lost 1 base to trimming and J lost 0 bases, with 9 bases between them.

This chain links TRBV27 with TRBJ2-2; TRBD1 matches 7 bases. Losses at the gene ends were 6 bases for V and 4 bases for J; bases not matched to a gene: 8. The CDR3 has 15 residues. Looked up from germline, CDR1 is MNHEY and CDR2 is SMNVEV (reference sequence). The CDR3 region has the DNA TGTGCCAGCAGGAAGACAGGGCGATTCACCGGGGAGCTGTTTTTT. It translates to CASRKTGRFTGELFF.

The CDR3 DNA reads TGCGCCAGCAGCTCCTTGGGACTGAGCTCTGGAAACACCATATATTTT. This gives the protein CASSSLGLSSGNTIYF. V is TRBV5-1 and J is TRBJ1-3, with D tentatively TRBD1 (5 bases). The CDR3 loop spans 16 amino acids. Trimming left V 3 bases short and J 0 bases short, with 13 bases between. Germline CDR1 and CDR2: SGHRS and YFSETQ. Full variable domain (outside the CDR3, taken from reference TRBV5-1 and TRBJ1-3): KAGVTQTPRYLIKTRGQQVTLSCSPISGHRSVSWYQQTPGQGLQFLFEYFSETQRNKGNFPGRFSGRQFSNSRSEMNVSTLELGDSALYLCASSSLGLSSGNTIYFGEGSWLTVV.

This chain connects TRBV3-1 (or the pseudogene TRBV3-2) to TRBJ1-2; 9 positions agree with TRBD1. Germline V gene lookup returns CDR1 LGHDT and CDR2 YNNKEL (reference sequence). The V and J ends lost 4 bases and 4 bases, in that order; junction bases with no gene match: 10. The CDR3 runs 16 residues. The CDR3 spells CASSPTPGQGGYGYTF. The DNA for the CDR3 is TGTGCCAGCAGCCCCACCCCGGGACAGGGCGGCTATGGCTACACCTTC.

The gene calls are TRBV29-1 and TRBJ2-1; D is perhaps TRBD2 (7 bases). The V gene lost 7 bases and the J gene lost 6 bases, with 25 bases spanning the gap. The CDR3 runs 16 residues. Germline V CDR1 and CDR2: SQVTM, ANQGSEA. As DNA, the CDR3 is TGCAGCGCTGCTGGAAGGGCGGGGGCGGGCCGCAATGAGCAGTTCTTC. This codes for CSAAGRAGAGRNEQFF.

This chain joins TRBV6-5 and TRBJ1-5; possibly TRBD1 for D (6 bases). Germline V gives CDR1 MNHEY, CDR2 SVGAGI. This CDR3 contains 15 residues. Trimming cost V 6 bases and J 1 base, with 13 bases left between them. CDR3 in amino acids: CASRKGDVSNQPQHF. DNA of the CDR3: TGTGCCAGCAGGAAGGGGGATGTGAGCAATCAGCCCCAGCATTTT.

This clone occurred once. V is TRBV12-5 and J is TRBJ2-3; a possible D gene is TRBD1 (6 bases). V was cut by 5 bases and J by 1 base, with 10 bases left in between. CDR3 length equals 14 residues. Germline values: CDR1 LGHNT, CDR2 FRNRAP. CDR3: CASGRDTGTDTQYF. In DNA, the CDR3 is TGTGCTAGTGGTAGGGACACCGGCACAGATACGCAGTATTTT.

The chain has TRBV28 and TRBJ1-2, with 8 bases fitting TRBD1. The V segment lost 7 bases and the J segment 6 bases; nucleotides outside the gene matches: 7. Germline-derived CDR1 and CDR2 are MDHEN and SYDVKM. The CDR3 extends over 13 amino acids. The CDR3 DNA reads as TGTGCCAGCATAGAAAGGACAGGGAATGGCTACACCTTC. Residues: CASIERTGNGYTF.

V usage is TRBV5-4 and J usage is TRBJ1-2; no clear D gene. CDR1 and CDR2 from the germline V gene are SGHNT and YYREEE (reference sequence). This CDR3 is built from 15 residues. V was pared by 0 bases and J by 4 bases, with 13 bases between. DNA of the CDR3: TGTGCCAGCAGCTTGGGGCTAGGCCGGGGCTATGGCTACACCTTC. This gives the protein CASSLGLGRGYGYTF.

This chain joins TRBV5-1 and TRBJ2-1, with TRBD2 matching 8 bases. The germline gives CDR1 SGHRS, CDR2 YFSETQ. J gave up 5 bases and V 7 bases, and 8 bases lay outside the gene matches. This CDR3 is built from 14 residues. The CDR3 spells CASSKAGGNNEQFF. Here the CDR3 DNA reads TGCGCCAGCTCGAAGGCGGGGGGTAACAATGAGCAGTTCTTC.

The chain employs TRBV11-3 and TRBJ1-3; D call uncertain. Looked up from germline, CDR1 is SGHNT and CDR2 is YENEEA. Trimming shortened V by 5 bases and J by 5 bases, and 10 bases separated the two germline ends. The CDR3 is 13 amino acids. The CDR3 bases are TGTGCCAGCAGCAGAGGTCAGAGAAACACCATATATTTT. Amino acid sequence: CASSRGQRNTIYF.

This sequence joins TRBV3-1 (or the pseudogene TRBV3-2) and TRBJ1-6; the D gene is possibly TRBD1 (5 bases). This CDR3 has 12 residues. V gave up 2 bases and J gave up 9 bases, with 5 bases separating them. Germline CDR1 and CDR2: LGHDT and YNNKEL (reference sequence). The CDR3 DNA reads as TGTGCCAGCAGCCAAAGGGGTTCACCCCTCCACTTT. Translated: CASSQRGSPLHF.

The CDR3 loop is CASSYREISYEQYF. The CDR3 DNA sequence: TGTGCCAGCAGTTACCGGGAGATCTCCTACGAGCAGTACTTC. The chain links TRBV6-5 to TRBJ2-7; D might be TRBD2 (6 bases). Germline CDR1 reads MNHEY; CDR2 reads SVGAGI. V lost 2 bases to trimming and J lost 0 bases, with 8 bases between them. The CDR3 contains 14 residues.

The CDR3 reads CASSSLAGGSYEQYF. CDR3 in DNA: TGTGCCAGCAGCTCCCTAGCGGGGGGCTCCTACGAGCAGTACTTC. This rearrangement joins TRBV11-1 to TRBJ2-7; 11 bases fit TRBD2. The CDR3 runs to 15 residues. With V trimmed by 4 bases and J by 0 bases, 2 bases remained unmatched. CDR1 is SGHAT and CDR2 is FQDESV in the germline V gene (reference sequence).